The following is a T cell receptor (beta chain) sequence with its context. Its antigen is unidentified. The V gene lost 0 bases and the J gene lost 0 bases, with 7 bases spanning the gap. Germline V gene sequence: CDR1 SGHRS, CDR2 YFSETQ. This CDR3 comprises 15 residues. This entry is derived from a study of PD-1 blockade in classical Hodgkin lymphoma. All the patients suffered relapse after autologous stem cell transplantation, and brentuximab vedotin exposure differed. Study-level points and caveats: Anyone who began nivolumab under 1 year after ASCT was excluded. Baseline diversity was lower in partial responders and progressors than complete responders. Repertoire differences lack defined causes, possibly disease activity or prior therapy. Relative to healthy donors, newly diagnosed patients reportedly had lower baseline TCR diversity, which was reported as lower still in relapsed/refractory patients.

TCRdb's copy holds only in-frame clones and misses some; the assay was immunoSEQ multiplex PCR. Of fewer than 65,000 clones listed, roughly nine tenths were seen once; the top ten hold about 9.6%. The chain carries TRBV5-1 and TRBJ2-1, with D possibly TRBD2 on 5 matching bases. The sample here was peripheral blood mononuclear cells (PBMCs), taken at baseline. The receptor's source is a human donor with classical Hodgkin lymphoma. The CDR3 DNA reads TGCGCCAGCAGCTTGGACCTAGCCTCCTACAATGAGCAGTTCTTC. This codes for CASSLDLASYNEQFF. The full variable domain, in which reference TRBV5-1 and TRBJ2-1 provide the parts outside the CDR3, is KAGVTQTPRYLIKTRGQQVTLSCSPISGHRSVSWYQQTPGQGLQFLFEYFSETQRNKGNFPGRFSGRQFSNSRSEMNVSTLELGDSALYLCASSLDLASYNEQFFGPGTRLTVL.